A selection of T cell receptor beta chains follows, all from one sample in a study of OX40 agonist ivuxolimab in advanced cancers. Sequenced by immunoSEQ multiplex PCR; TCRdb stores in-frame clones only, minus some. The sample comprises tens of thousands of clones, 75% to 95% of which are singletons, and almost 0.45% rests with the top ten. The source was CD4+ or CD8+ T cells sorted from blood, collected in a trial of the OX40 agonist ivuxolimab. The receptors come from an adult with an advanced solid tumor such as melanoma, head and neck, liver or kidney cancer. The CDR3 runs from the conserved cysteine through the conserved F or W. Fields, in order: clone size, J gene, V gene, D gene, CDR3 protein, CDR3 DNA. A D gene is named only where the DNA matches it firmly. Clone sizes are given selectively: once, few, many, or a class where the clone is expanded.

once,TRBJ2-3,TRBV18,-,CASSPVGNPGDTQYF,TGTGCCAGCTCACCAGTGGGGAATCCTGGAGATACGCAGTATTTT
-,TRBJ2-2,TRBV5-1,TRBD1,CASRSGTGINTGELFF,TGCGCCAGCAGGTCCGGGACAGGGATAAACACCGGGGAGCTGTTTTTT
-,TRBJ1-2,TRBV6-5,-,CASSRGDLNYGYTF,TGTGCCAGCAGCCGGGGGGATTTAAACTATGGCTACACCTTC
once,TRBJ2-3,TRBV10-3,-,CAISESRGSGDTQYF,TGTGCCATCAGTGAGTCGCGAGGTAGCGGAGATACGCAGTATTTT
-,TRBJ2-7,TRBV5-4,-,CASTPGGGSGRYEQYF,TGTGCCAGCACCCCGGGCGGCGGATCGGGACGATACGAGCAGTACTTC
-,TRBJ1-1,TRBV6-1,-,CASRGQYDTEAFF,TGTGCCAGCAGGGGGCAATATGACACTGAAGCTTTCTTT
once,TRBJ2-7,TRBV5-4,-,CASSFGLEGSTYEQYF,TGTGCCAGCAGCTTCGGGCTAGAGGGTTCGACCTACGAGCAGTACTTC
once,TRBJ1-1,TRBV7-2,-,CASSLVTDNTEAFF,TGTGCCAGCAGCTTAGTTACCGATAACACTGAAGCTTTCTTT
few,TRBJ2-5,TRBV6-6,-,CASSYTGSPRETQYF,TGTGCCAGCAGTTACACCGGGTCCCCGAGAGAGACCCAGTACTTC
-,TRBJ2-1,TRBV5-1,-,CASSLAGRGVNEQFF,TGCGCCAGCAGCTTAGCGGGTAGGGGCGTCAATGAGCAGTTCTTC
once,TRBJ2-1,TRBV5-6,-,CASSWTERPYNEQFF,TGTGCCAGCAGCTGGACAGAGAGGCCTTACAATGAGCAGTTCTTC
-,TRBJ2-1,TRBV5-1,TRBD2,CASSLASGTSGPNEQFF,TGCGCCAGCAGCTTGGCCTCCGGGACTAGCGGACCAAATGAGCAGTTCTTC
-,TRBJ1-1,TRBV7-9,-,CASSLFAEAFF,TGTGCCAGCAGCTTATTTGCTGAAGCTTTCTTT
-,TRBJ2-3,TRBV7-2,-,CASSSASSTDTQYF,TGTGCCAGCAGCTCAGCTAGCAGCACAGATACGCAGTATTTT
-,TRBJ2-3,TRBV2,-,CASSPEPSTDTQYF,TGTGCCAGCAGTCCGGAGCCTAGCACAGATACGCAGTATTTT
-,TRBJ1-5,TRBV7-9,-,CASSPGGNQPQHF,TGTGCCAGCAGCCCTGGGGGAAATCAGCCCCAGCATTTT
-,TRBJ2-1,TRBV29-1,-,CSVARGRSYNEQFF,TGCAGCGTTGCGAGGGGCCGCTCCTACAATGAGCAGTTCTTC
-,TRBJ2-5,TRBV7-9,-,CASSLGVSGWQETQYF,TGTGCCAGCAGCTTAGGGGTGTCGGGTTGGCAAGAGACCCAGTACTTC
-,TRBJ2-3,TRBV15,-,CATQPTGRTDTQYF,TGTGCCACCCAGCCGACAGGGAGGACAGATACGCAGTATTTT
few,TRBJ1-1,TRBV5-6,-,CASSLANAGLTEAFF,TGTGCCAGCAGCTTGGCAAACGCAGGGTTAACTGAAGCTTTCTTT
-,TRBJ1-4,TRBV18,-,CASSPGGNEKLFF,TGTGCCAGCTCACCGGGCGGGAATGAAAAACTGTTTTTT
-,TRBJ2-7,TRBV5-4,-,CASSTLSGVLGEQYF,TGTGCCAGCAGCACTCTCTCGGGGGTCCTGGGGGAGCAGTACTTC
-,TRBJ2-7,TRBV6-5,TRBD2,CASSSAREKYYEQYF,TGTGCCAGCAGTTCGGCGCGGGAGAAGTATTACGAGCAGTACTTC
-,TRBJ1-2,TRBV7-2,-,CASSLEVRGYTF,TGTGCCAGCAGCTTAGAGGTCAGGGGCTACACCTTC
-,TRBJ1-1,TRBV6-6,-,CASSYGRVTEAFF,TGTGCCAGCAGTTACGGTAGGGTCACTGAAGCTTTCTTT
-,TRBJ1-4,TRBV5-6,TRBD1,CASSGAGGLGEKLFF,TGTGCCAGCAGCGGTGCAGGGGGTTTAGGTGAAAAACTGTTTTTT
-,TRBJ1-5,TRBV19,-,CASSIVRDSNQPQHF,TGTGCCAGTAGTATAGTCAGGGATAGCAATCAGCCCCAGCATTTT
few,TRBJ2-7,TRBV7-9,TRBD2,CASSLTAGVYEQYF,TGTGCCAGCAGCTTAACAGCGGGAGTGTACGAGCAGTACTTC
-,TRBJ2-5,TRBV15,TRBD2,CATTREGMQETQYF,TGTGCCACCACCCGGGAGGGGATGCAAGAGACCCAGTACTTC
-,TRBJ2-7,TRBV27,TRBD2,CASSRGLSGSSYEQYF,TGTGCCAGCAGCCGGGGGCTTAGCGGGAGCTCCTACGAGCAGTACTTC
-,TRBJ1-4,TRBV18,-,CASSLQTELNEKLFF,TGTGCCAGCTCACTCCAGACGGAACTTAATGAAAAACTGTTTTTT